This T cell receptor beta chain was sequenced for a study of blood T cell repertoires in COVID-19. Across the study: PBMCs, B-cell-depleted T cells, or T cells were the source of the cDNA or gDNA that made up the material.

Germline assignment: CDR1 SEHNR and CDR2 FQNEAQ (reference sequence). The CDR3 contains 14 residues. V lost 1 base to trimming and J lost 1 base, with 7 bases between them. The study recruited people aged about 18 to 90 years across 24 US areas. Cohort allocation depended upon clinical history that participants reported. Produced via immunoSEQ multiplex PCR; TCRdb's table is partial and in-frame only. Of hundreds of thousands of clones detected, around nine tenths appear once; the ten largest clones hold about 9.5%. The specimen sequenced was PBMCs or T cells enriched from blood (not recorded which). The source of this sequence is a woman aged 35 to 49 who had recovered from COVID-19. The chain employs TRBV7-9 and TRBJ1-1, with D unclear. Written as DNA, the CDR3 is TGTGCCAGCAGCTTAGGGCCGCCGAACACTGAAGCTTTCTTT. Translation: CASSLGPPNTEAFF.